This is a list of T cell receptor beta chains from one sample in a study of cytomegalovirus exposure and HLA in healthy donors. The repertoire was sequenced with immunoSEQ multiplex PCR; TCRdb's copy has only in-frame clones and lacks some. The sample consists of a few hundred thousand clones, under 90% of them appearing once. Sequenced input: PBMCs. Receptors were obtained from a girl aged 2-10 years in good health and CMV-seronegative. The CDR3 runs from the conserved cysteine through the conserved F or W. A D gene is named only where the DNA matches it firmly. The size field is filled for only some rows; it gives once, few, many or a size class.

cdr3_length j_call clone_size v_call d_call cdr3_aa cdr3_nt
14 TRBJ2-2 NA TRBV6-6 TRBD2 CASSNGGGTGELFF TGTGCCAGCAGTAACGGGGGGGGCACCGGGGAGCTGTTTTTT
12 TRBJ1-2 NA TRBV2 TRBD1 CATNRQGGGYTF TGTGCCACCAACCGACAGGGTGGTGGCTACACCTTC
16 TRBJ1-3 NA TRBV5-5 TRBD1 CASSMGQSYSGNTIYF TGTGCCAGCAGCATGGGACAGAGCTACTCTGGAAACACCATATATTTT
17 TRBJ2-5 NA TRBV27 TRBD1 CASSPGMTGGARETQYF TGTGCCAGCAGTCCAGGAATGACAGGGGGCGCGAGGGAGACCCAGTACTTC
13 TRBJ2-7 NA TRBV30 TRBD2 CAWMRLAGGEQYF TGTGCCTGGATGAGACTAGCGGGAGGCGAGCAGTACTTC
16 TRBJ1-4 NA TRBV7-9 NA CASTTQAFATNEKLFF TGTGCCAGCACCACCCAAGCTTTTGCAACTAATGAAAAACTGTTTTTT
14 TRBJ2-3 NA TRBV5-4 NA CASSFRQGTDTQYF TGTGCCAGCAGCTTCCGACAGGGCACAGATACGCAGTATTTT
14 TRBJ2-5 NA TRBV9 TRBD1 CASQPRTGSETQYF TGTGCCAGCCAACCCAGGACAGGATCGGAGACCCAGTACTTC
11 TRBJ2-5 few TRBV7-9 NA CASSFGETQYF TGTGCCAGCAGCTTCGGGGAGACCCAGTACTTC
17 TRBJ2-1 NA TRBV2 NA CARKRGRAGPFYNEQFF TGTGCCCGCAAAAGGGGACGGGCGGGACCTTTCTACAATGAGCAGTTCTTC
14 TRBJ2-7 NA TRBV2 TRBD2 CASSPGLAGVEQYF TGTGCCAGCAGCCCCGGACTAGCGGGAGTCGAGCAGTACTTC
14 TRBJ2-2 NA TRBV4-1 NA CASRHRDSPGELFF TGCGCCAGCAGACACCGGGACTCTCCCGGGGAGCTGTTTTTT
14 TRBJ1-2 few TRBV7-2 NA CASSLYGPTYGYTF TGTGCCAGCAGCTTATATGGGCCGACCTATGGCTACACCTTC
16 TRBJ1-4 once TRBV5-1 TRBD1 CASKGAGTAKNEKLFF TGCGCCAGCAAAGGGGCCGGGACAGCCAAAAATGAAAAACTGTTTTTT